The 12 T cell receptor beta chains below come from one sample, sequenced in a study of T cells in Graves' hyperthyroidism and ophthalmopathy. It was RNA transcripts that yielded the amplified TCR beta CDR3 regions. The study used the HTBI primer set for a first-round RT-PCR of the TCR CDR3. TCRdb reprocessed the multiplex PCR reads via MiXCR and lists one record per CDR3 protein. The repertoire holds about 660,000 distinct CDR3 sequences, with approximately 42% as singletons. Sequenced material: peripheral blood or thyroid tissue (not recorded which). These TCRs come from an adult man with Graves' disease, either hyperthyroidism or ophthalmopathy (not recorded which).

Only one count was recorded for this clonotype. The chain recombines TRBV7-2 with TRBJ1-2; 10 nucleotides match TRBD1. Germline lookup yields CDR1 SGHTA and CDR2 FQGNSA. V lost 2 bases and J lost 7; bases outside the gene matches: 4. This CDR3 contains 14 residues. The CDR3 nucleotides are TGTGCCAGCAGCTTAACGACAGGGGGCAGTGGCTACACCTTC. Protein sequence: CASSLTTGGSGYTF.

The chain uses TRBV25-1 and TRBJ1-1; D is uncertain. Trimming removed 5 bases at V and 0 bases at J, with 10 bases between. The CDR3 consists of 14 residues. CDR1 MGHDK and CDR2 SYGVNS come from the germline V gene. CDR3 nucleotide sequence: TGTGCCAGCAGTTTAGGGTTGGTGAACACTGAAGCTTTCTTT. It codes for CASSLGLVNTEAFF.

This clonotype has more than one count but fewer than ten. This chain joins TRBV24-1 and TRBJ2-5, with D perhaps given as TRBD1 or TRBD2 (5 bases each). This CDR3 spans 15 amino acids. V lost 4 bases and J lost 5, with 16 bases in between. Germline assignment: CDR1 KGHDR and CDR2 SFDVKD. Here the CDR3 DNA reads TGTGCCACCAGTGACCGGGACCCACCCTGGGAGACCCAGTACTTC. This codes for CATSDRDPPWETQYF.

On this clonotype itself: The junction departs from germline at one end; a sequencing error may be responsible. This chain connects TRBV7-2 to TRBJ1-4; D is unclear. The CDR3 sequence is 16 residues long. CDR1 is SGHTA and CDR2 is FQGNSA in the germline V gene. The CDR3 DNA sequence: TGTGCCGGCAGCTTAGCATCCAGTGCAACTAATGAAAAACTGTTTTTT. Protein sequence: CAGSLASSATNEKLFF. Full variable domain (remainder filled in from reference TRBV7-2 and TRBJ1-4): GAGVSQSPSNKVTEKGKDVELRCDPISGHTALYWYRQSLGQGLEFLIYFQGNSAPDKSGLPSDRFSAERTGGSVSTLTIQRTQQEDSAVYLCAGSLASSATNEKLFFGSGTQLSVL.

The V gene is TRBV5-4, the J gene TRBJ1-5; 8 bases map to TRBD1. Germline CDR1 reads SGHNT; CDR2 reads YYREEE (reference sequence). J lost 1 base, V lost 4 bases, and 7 bases had no gene match. The CDR3 loop spans 16 amino acids. The CDR3 reads CASSLPPGGSNQPQHF. The CDR3 region has the DNA TGTGCCAGCAGCCTACCCCCAGGGGGCAGCAATCAGCCCCAGCATTTT.

Turning to this clonotype: Germline is not matched at one junction end, which may reflect a read error. This chain uses TRBV12-3 or TRBV12-4 with TRBJ1-3; D might be TRBD1 (5 bases). This CDR3 is built from 16 residues. In DNA, the CDR3 is TGTGCCGGCAGTACCGGGACGGCAAGCTCTGGAAACACCATATATTTT. This encodes CAGSTGTASSGNTIYF.

This clonotype was counted a few times. V and J are TRBV7-8 and TRBJ1-2; D remains ambiguous. The CDR3 sequence is 15 residues long. V lost 2 bases and J lost 0, with 10 bases in between. The germline CDR1 and CDR2 sequences are SGHVS and FQNEAQ. CDR3 nucleotide sequence: TGTGCCAGCAGCTTAATGATTGTGGCTAACTATGGCTACACCTTC. Amino acids: CASSLMIVANYGYTF.

A word on this clonotype: The CDR3 end shows no conserved phenylalanine or tryptophan, and so a read error is likely. The chain combines TRBV6-6 with TRBJ1-1, with D unclear. Trimming took off 2 bases at V and 6 bases at J, with 4 bases between the two ends. This CDR3 spans 11 amino acids. CDR1 MNHNY and CDR2 SVGAGI come from the germline V gene (reference sequence). The CDR3 region is CASSYTAEAFS. CDR3 DNA sequence: TGTGCCAGCAGTTACACAGCTGAAGCTTTCTCT.

This clonotype was seen repeatedly, ten times or more. V is TRBV7-3 and J is TRBJ1-5; D uncertain. Germline CDR1 is SGHTA and CDR2 is FQGTGA. Trimming shortened V by 6 bases and J by 5 bases, and 11 bases separated the two germline ends. The CDR3 is 13 residues long. This chain's CDR3 is CASSLTRDQPQHF. The CDR3 nucleotides read TGTGCCAGCAGTTTGACTCGAGATCAGCCCCAGCATTTT.

V and J are TRBV9 and TRBJ1-3; no firm D call. V was shortened by 4 bases and J by 0 bases, with 11 bases between the two germline ends. Per germline, CDR1 SGDLS and CDR2 YYNGEE. The CDR3 spans 15 residues. The CDR3 here is CASSPSYSSGNTIYF. The CDR3 DNA follows: TGTGCCAGCAGCCCAAGCTATTCCTCTGGAAACACCATATATTTT.

Notes on this clonotype: This may arise from a read error, as a much more abundant clone is one base away. The gene calls are TRBV10-3 and TRBJ2-2; TRBD2 might be the D (5 bases). The germline gives CDR1 ENHRY, CDR2 SYGVKD. The CDR3 covers 14 residues. Trimming took off 3 bases at V and 5 bases at J, with 10 bases between the two ends. The CDR3 region has the DNA TGTGCCATCAGTGAACTAGATTCGACCGGGGAGCTGTTTTTT. The encoded protein is CAISELDSTGELFF.

CDR3 in DNA: TGTGCCAGCGTCGGGTCTTCATCCCCAGGGGAAAAACTGTTTTTT. This encodes CASVGSSSPGEKLFF. This chain joins TRBV7-9 and TRBJ1-4; a possible D gene is TRBD1 (5 bases). The length of the CDR3 is 15 residues. From germline, CDR1 is SEHNR and CDR2 FQNEAQ (reference sequence). Deletions cut 8 bases from V and 8 bases from J, with 21 bases between.